The rows below give T cell receptor beta chains drawn from one sample of a study of shared clonotypes between healthy human individuals. Data came from immunoSEQ multiplex PCR; TCRdb stores just in-frame clones and leaves some out. Of under 850,000 clones in the sample, approximately 77% are singletons; the top ten hold 1.8%. The sample taken for sequencing was memory CD4+ T cells sorted from blood. The receptors here all came from a woman under 40 in good health. The CDR3 runs from the conserved cysteine through the conserved F or W. Expanded clones are given a class, and other clones once, few, many or no size at all.

v_gene,j_gene,abundance,CDR3aa
TRBV27,TRBJ2-1,.,CASSSVNRAYNEQFF
TRBV18,TRBJ1-5,.,CASSPGQDQPQHF
TRBV2,TRBJ2-2,once,CASSVLAGGGSGGELFF
TRBV28,TRBJ2-5,few,CASRDGTGGKTQYF
TRBV7-9,TRBJ2-3,few,CASSSAIKRDTQYF
TRBV7-2,TRBJ2-3,.,CASSPQDTQYF
TRBV18,TRBJ2-3,.,CASSPPRAVSTDTQYF
TRBV10-2,TRBJ2-7,.,CASSSAGSRVEQYF
TRBV10-3,TRBJ2-7,.,CAISEPNRASSYEQYF
TRBV7-3,TRBJ2-7,.,CASSLTSGDSYEQYF
TRBV6-9,TRBJ2-1,.,CASTGSGSLDEQFF
TRBV28,TRBJ1-5,few,CASTAGGAGFSNQPQHF
TRBV19,TRBJ2-2,.,CASSTLQGTGELFF
TRBV7-9,TRBJ1-2,.,CASSLGTGAPNYGYTF
TRBV5-1,TRBJ1-1,.,CASSLGYRGRDTEAFF
TRBV29-1,TRBJ1-2,.,CSVGGQVQLGYTF
TRBV6-4,TRBJ2-1,.,CASSAGTSGSNEQFF